This TCR beta chain was obtained from a study of T cell repertoires in cytomegalovirus infection. Across the whole study: TCR beta signatures that were public indicated CMV infection and matching HLA type. General study points: Cumulative frequency of public TCR beta families picked out carriers of CMV plus the relevant HLA. What dominated the ex vivo response were HLA-C-restricted CMV-specific TCR beta clonotypes.

This clonotype was recorded at least ten times. Antigen: not known. MiXCR was run by TCRdb on the reads, yielding one entry per CDR3 protein. The table records under 95,000 distinct CDR3 sequences, 3% to 4.5% of them present only once. CDR1 SGHVS and CDR2 FNYEAQ come from the germline V gene. Trimming removed 5 bases from V and 8 bases from J; junction bases left unmatched: 10. The CDR3 is made up of 15 amino acids. The clonotype comes from a human donor in good health (CMV status not recorded). Some clones in this sample may be carry-over from other donors' samples. Sequencing was performed on PBMCs. The chain carries TRBV7-6 and TRBJ1-2; 11 nucleotides align to TRBD1. In nucleotides, the CDR3 is TGTGCCAGCAGCCCCCTTTTGGGACAGGGGGGCGGCTACACCTTC. Its protein is CASSPLLGQGGGYTF.